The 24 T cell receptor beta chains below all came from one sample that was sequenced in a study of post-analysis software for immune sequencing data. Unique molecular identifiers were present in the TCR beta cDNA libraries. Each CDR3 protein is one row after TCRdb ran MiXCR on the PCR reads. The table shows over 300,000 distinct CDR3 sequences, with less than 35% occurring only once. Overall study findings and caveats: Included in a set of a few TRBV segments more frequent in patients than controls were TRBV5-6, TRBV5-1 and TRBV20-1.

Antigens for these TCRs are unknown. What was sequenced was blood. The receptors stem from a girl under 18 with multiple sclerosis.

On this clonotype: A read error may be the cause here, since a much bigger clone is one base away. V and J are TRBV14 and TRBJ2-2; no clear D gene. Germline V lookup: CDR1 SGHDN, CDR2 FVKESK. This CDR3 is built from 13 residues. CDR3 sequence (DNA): TGTACCAGCAGCCGTCAGATGACCGGGGAGCTGTTTTTT. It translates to CTSSRQMTGELFF.

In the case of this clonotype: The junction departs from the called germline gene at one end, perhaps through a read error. The CDR3 region is CACSLADGVGQGFDQPQHF. In nucleotides, the CDR3 is TGTGCCTGCAGCTTAGCGGACGGAGTGGGACAGGGGTTCGATCAGCCCCAGCATTTT. The rearrangement joins TRBV7-9 to TRBJ1-5, with 10 bases lining up with TRBD1. This CDR3 is 19 amino acids long. CDR1 and CDR2 from the germline V gene are SEHNR and FQNEAQ (reference sequence).

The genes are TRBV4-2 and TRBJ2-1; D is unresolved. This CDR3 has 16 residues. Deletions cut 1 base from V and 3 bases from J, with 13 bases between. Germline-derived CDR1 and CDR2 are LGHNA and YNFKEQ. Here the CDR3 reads CASSQVVRTNYNEQFF. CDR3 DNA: TGTGCCAGCAGCCAAGTGGTTAGGACCAACTACAATGAGCAGTTCTTC.

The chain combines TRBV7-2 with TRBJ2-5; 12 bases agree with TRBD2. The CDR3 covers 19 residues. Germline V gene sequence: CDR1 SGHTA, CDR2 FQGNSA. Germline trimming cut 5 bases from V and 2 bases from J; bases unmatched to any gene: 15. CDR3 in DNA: TGTGCCAGCAGCCCGAGTTCGTGGCTAGCGGGGGGGTGGCAAGAGACCCAGTACTTC. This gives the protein CASSPSSWLAGGWQETQYF. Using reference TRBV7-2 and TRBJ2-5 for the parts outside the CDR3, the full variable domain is GAGVSQSPSNKVTEKGKDVELRCDPISGHTALYWYRQSLGQGLEFLIYFQGNSAPDKSGLPSDRFSAERTGGSVSTLTIQRTQQEDSAVYLCASSPSSWLAGGWQETQYFGPGTRLLVL.

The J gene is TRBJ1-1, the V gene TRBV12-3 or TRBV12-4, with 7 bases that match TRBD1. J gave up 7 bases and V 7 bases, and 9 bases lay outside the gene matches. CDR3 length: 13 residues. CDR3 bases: TGTGCCAGCAACCCGACAGGGAGAGTTGAAGCTTTCTTT. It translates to CASNPTGRVEAFF.

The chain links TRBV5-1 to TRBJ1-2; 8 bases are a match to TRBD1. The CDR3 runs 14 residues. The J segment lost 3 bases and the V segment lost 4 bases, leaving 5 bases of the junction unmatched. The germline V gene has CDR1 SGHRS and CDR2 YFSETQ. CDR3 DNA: TGCGCCAGCAGCGTCGGGACAGGAGACTATGGCTACACCTTC. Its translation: CASSVGTGDYGYTF.

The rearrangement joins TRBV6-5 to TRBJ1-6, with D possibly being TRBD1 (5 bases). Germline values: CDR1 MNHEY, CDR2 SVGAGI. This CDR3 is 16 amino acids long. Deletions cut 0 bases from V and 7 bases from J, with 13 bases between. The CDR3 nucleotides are TGTGCCAGCAGTTACTCGAGCCAGGGCGGGAATTCACCCCTCCACTTT. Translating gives CASSYSSQGGNSPLHF.

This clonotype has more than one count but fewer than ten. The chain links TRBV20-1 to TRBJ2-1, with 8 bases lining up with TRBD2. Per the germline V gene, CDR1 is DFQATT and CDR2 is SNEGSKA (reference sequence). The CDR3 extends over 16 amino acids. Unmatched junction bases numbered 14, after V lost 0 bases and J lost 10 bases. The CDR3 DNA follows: TGCAGTGCTAGAGATAAAAGACGGGGGGGCAAATACGAGCAGTTCTTC. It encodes CSARDKRRGGKYEQFF.

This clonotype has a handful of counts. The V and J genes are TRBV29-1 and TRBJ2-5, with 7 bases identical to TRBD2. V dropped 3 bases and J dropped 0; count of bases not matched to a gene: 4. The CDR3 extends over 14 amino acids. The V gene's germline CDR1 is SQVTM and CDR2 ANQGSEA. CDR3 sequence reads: CSVEMGGYQETQYF. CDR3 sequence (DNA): TGCAGCGTTGAGATGGGGGGGTACCAAGAGACCCAGTACTTC.

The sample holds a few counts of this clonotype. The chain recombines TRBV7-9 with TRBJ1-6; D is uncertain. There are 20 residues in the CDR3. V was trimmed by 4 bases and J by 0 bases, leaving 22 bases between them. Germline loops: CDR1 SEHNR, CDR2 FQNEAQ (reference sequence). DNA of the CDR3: TGTGCCAGCAGCTCCATCCTCGGAGAGGGCCCTAGCTCCTATAATTCACCCCTCCACTTT. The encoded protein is CASSSILGEGPSSYNSPLHF.

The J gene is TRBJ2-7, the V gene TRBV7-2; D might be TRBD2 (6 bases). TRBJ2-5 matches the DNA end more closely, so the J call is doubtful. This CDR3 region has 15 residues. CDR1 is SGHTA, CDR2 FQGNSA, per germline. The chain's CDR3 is CASSLARSEGETQYF. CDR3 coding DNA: TGTGCCAGCAGCTTAGCAAGGTCGGAGGGAGAGACCCAGTACTTC.

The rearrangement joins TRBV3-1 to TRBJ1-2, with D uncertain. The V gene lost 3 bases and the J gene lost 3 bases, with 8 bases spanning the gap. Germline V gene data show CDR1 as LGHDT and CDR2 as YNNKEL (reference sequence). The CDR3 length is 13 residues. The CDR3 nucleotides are TGTGCCAGCAGCCAGGAAGTTTACTATGGCTACACCTTC. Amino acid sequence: CASSQEVYYGYTF. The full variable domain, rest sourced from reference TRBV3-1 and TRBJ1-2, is DTAVSQTPKYLVTQMGNDKSIKCEQNLGHDTMYWYKQDSKKFLKIMFSYNNKELIINETVPNRFSPKSPDKAHLNLHINSLELGDSAVYFCASSQEVYYGYTFGSGTRLTVV.

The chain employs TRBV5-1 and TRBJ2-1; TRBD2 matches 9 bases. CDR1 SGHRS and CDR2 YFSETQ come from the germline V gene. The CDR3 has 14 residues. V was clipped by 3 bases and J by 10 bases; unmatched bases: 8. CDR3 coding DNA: TGCGCCAGCAGCTACGAAAGCGGGGGGTACGAGCAGTTCTTC. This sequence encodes CASSYESGGYEQFF. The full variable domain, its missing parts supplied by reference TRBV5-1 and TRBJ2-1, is KAGVTQTPRYLIKTRGQQVTLSCSPISGHRSVSWYQQTPGQGLQFLFEYFSETQRNKGNFPGRFSGRQFSNSRSEMNVSTLELGDSALYLCASSYESGGYEQFFGPGTRLTVL.

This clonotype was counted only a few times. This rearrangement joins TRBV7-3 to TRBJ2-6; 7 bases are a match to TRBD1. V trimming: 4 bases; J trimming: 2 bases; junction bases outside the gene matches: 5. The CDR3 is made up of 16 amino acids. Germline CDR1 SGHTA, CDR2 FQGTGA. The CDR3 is CASSSGDRAGANVLTF. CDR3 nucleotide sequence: TGTGCCAGCAGCTCAGGCGACAGGGCTGGGGCCAACGTCCTGACTTTC.

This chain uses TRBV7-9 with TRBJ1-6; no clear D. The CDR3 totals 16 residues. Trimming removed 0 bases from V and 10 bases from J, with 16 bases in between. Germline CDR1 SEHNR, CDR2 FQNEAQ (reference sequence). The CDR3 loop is CASSLANGLRGSPLHF. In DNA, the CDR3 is TGTGCCAGCAGCTTAGCGAACGGCCTCCGCGGATCACCCCTCCACTTT.

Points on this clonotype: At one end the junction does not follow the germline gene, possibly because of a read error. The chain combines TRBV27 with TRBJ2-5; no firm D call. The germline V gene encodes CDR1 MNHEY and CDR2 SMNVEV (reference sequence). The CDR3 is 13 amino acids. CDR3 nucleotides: TGTGCCAGCCGTTTCGTTAATCAAGAGACCCAGTACTTC. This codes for CASRFVNQETQYF.

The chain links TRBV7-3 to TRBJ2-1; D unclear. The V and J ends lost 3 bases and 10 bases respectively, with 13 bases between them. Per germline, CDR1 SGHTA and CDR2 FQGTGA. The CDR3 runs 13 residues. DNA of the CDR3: TGTGCCAGCAGCTTTGGGATCACTACCGAGCAGTTCTTC. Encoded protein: CASSFGITTEQFF.

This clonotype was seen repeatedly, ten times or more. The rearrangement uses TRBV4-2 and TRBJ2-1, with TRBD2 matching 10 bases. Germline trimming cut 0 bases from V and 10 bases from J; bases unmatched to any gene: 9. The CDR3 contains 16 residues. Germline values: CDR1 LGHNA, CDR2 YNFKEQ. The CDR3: CASSQDGSGGSGEQFF. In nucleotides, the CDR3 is TGTGCCAGCAGCCAAGATGGTAGCGGGGGGTCTGGGGAGCAGTTCTTC.

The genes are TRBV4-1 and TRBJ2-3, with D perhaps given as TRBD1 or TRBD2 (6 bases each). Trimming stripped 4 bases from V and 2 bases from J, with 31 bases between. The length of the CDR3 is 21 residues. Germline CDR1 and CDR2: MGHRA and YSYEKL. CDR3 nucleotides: TGCGCCAGCAGCCCTTTCCTTTTGGGGGGCGTGCGTAAGGGGGACACAGATACGCAGTATTTT. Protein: CASSPFLLGGVRKGDTDTQYF.

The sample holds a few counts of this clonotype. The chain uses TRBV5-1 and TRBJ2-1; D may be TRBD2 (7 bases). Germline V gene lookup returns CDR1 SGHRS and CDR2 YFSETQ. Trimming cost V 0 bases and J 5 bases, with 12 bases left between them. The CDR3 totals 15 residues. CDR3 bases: TGCGCCAGCAGCTTGGAAGGGGGGGCGAACAATGAGCAGTTCTTC. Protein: CASSLEGGANNEQFF.

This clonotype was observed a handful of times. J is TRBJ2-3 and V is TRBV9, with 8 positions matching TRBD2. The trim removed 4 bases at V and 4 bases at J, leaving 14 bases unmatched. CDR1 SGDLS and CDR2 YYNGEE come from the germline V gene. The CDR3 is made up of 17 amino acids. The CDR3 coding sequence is TGTGCCAGCAGCCCCCTCGGCGGGGGGAGGTCTGCAGATACGCAGTATTTT. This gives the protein CASSPLGGGRSADTQYF.

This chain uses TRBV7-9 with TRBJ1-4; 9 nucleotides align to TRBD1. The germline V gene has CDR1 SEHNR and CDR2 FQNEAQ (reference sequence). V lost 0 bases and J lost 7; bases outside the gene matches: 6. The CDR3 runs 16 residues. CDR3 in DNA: TGTGCCAGCAGCTTAGCCTCCGGGACAGGGCGTGAAAAACTGTTTTTT. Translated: CASSLASGTGREKLFF. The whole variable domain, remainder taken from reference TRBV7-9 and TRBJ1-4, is DTGVSQNPRHKITKRGQNVTFRCDPISEHNRLYWYRQTLGQGPEFLTYFQNEAQLEKSRLLSDRFSAERPKGSFSTLEIQRTEQGDSAMYLCASSLASGTGREKLFFGSGTQLSVL.

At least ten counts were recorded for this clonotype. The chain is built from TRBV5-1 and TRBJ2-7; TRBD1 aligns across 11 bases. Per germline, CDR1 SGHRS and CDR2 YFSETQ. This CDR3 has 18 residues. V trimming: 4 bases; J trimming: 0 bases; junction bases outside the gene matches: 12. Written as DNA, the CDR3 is TGCGCCAGCAGCCCGAGGATTGGGACAGGGGGAAGCTCCTACGAGCAGTACTTC. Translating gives CASSPRIGTGGSSYEQYF.

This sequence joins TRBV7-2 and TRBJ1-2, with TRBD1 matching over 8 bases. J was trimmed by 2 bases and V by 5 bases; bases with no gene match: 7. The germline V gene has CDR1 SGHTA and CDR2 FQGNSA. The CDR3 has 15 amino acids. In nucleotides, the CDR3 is TGTGCCAGCAGCGACAGGGGCTCCCTAAACTATGGCTACACCTTC. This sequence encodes CASSDRGSLNYGYTF.